Presented here are 32 T cell receptor beta chains from one specimen sequenced in a study of T cells after yellow fever vaccination. TCRdb fed the 5' RACE reads into MiXCR, producing one record per CDR3 protein. The sample carries hundreds of thousands of distinct CDR3 sequences, over 4% recorded once. The sample in question was PBMCs, obtained 5 days after the yellow fever booster vaccination. The receptors here all came from a man between 18 and 35 years old who received the YFV17D yellow fever vaccine.

The chain combines TRBV19 with TRBJ1-5; 7 nucleotides align to TRBD1. Germline V gene data show CDR1 as LNHDA and CDR2 as SQIVND (reference sequence). Trimming took 5 bases from V and 2 from J; bases not matched to a gene: 6. The length of the CDR3 is 15 residues. CDR3 coding DNA: TGTGCCAGTAGTGCCTCAGGGACAGGCAATCAGCCCCAGCATTTT. Translated, it gives CASSASGTGNQPQHF. Full variable domain (remainder filled in from reference TRBV19 and TRBJ1-5): DGGITQSPKYLFRKEGQNVTLSCEQNLNHDAMYWYRQDPGQGLRLIYYSQIVNDFQKGDIAEGYSVSREKKESFPLTVTSAQKNPTAFYLCASSASGTGNQPQHFGDGTRLSIL.

In this sample, this clonotype turned up many times. The rearrangement uses TRBV5-1 and TRBJ2-2, with a tentative D call TRBD1 (6 bases). The CDR3 runs 13 residues. V dropped 4 bases and J dropped 7 bases, with 11 bases sitting between them. The V gene's germline CDR1 is SGHRS and CDR2 YFSETQ. The CDR3, as DNA: TGCGCCAGCAGCGTTACAGGGAACGGGGAGCTGTTTTTT. It encodes CASSVTGNGELFF.

This clonotype was found many times. The chain is built from TRBV4-3 and TRBJ2-1; D may be TRBD2 (6 bases). The CDR3 totals 18 residues. The ends were cut back, 1 base at V and 0 bases at J, with 16 bases in the middle. The germline CDR1 and CDR2 sequences are LGHNA and YSLEER. DNA of the CDR3: TGCGCCAGCAGCCAAGTACCGGGACTCACCTTCTCCTACAATGAGCAGTTCTTC. Translating it yields CASSQVPGLTFSYNEQFF.

The genes are TRBV6-6 and TRBJ1-4; a weak D match, TRBD1 (5 bases). The CDR3 sequence is 15 residues long. Trimming took 6 bases from V and 4 from J, leaving 15 bases between them. Germline lookup yields CDR1 MNHNY and CDR2 SVGAGI (reference sequence). CDR3 nucleotide sequence: TGTGCCAGCAGCCCCTCGGGCGGGGGTAATGAAAAACTGTTTTTT. Translating gives CASSPSGGGNEKLFF.

This clonotype was seen many times. The chain recombines TRBV7-9 with TRBJ2-1, with a weak D call TRBD2 (7 bases). The length of the CDR3 is 16 residues. The germline V gene has CDR1 SEHNR and CDR2 FQNEAQ (reference sequence). V lost 5 bases and J lost 0, with 14 bases in between. The CDR3 is CASSPTGGLSYNEQFF. In nucleotides, the CDR3 is TGTGCCAGCAGCCCGACGGGGGGCCTCTCCTACAATGAGCAGTTCTTC. Full variable domain (outside the CDR3, taken from reference TRBV7-9 and TRBJ2-1): DTGVSQNPRHKITKRGQNVTFRCDPISEHNRLYWYRQTLGQGPEFLTYFQNEAQLEKSRLLSDRFSAERPKGSFSTLEIQRTEQGDSAMYLCASSPTGGLSYNEQFFGPGTRLTVL.

This clonotype occurred a few times. This chain connects TRBV10-3 to TRBJ2-5; 8 nucleotides agree with TRBD1. Trimming took 5 bases from V and 3 from J; bases not matched to a gene: 5. This CDR3 region has 14 residues. From germline, CDR1 is ENHRY and CDR2 SYGVKD. The CDR3 DNA reads TGTGCCATCAGTTCCCAGGGGGCTAAAGAGACCCAGTACTTC. Protein sequence: CAISSQGAKETQYF.

This clonotype appeared many times. The CDR3 nucleotides are TGCGCCAGCAGCTTGCGTCCATCCACAGATACGCAGTATTTT. It encodes CASSLRPSTDTQYF. The rearrangement joins TRBV5-1 to TRBJ2-3; D gene ambiguous. CDR1 SGHRS and CDR2 YFSETQ come from the germline V gene. The CDR3 has 14 amino acids. The V end was cut by 1 base, the J end by 2 bases, with 8 bases between.

In this sample, this clonotype turned up a few times. The chain combines TRBV5-1 with TRBJ2-2, with D possibly being TRBD2 (7 bases). This CDR3 has 16 residues. Trimming left V 4 bases short and J 4 bases short, with 17 bases between. Germline V lookup: CDR1 SGHRS, CDR2 YFSETQ. The CDR3 DNA reads as TGCGCCAGCAGCCCCGGCGGGGGCCGCGTCACCGGGGAGCTGTTTTTT. This encodes CASSPGGGRVTGELFF.

V usage is TRBV7-9 and J usage is TRBJ1-2; 7 bases are a match to TRBD1. V shed 3 bases and J 4 bases; nucleotides not matched to a gene: 5. Per the germline V gene, CDR1 is SEHNR and CDR2 is FQNEAQ (reference sequence). The CDR3 sequence is 14 residues long. The CDR3 DNA reads as TGTGCCAGCAGCTTTATGAGGACAGGCTATGGCTACACCTTC. The encoded protein is CASSFMRTGYGYTF.

This chain links TRBV19 with TRBJ1-1; D possibly corresponds to TRBD1 (6 bases). Trimming removed 10 bases from V and 5 bases from J, with 14 bases in between. CDR1 and CDR2 (germline): LNHDA, SQIVND (reference sequence). This CDR3 is built from 12 residues. CDR3 in DNA: TGTGCCACCAACAGAGGGGGAACTGAAGCTTTCTTT. The encoded protein is CATNRGGTEAFF.

The chain employs TRBV29-1 and TRBJ2-3, with D possibly TRBD2 on 7 matching bases. The V and J ends lost 7 bases and 5 bases respectively, with 19 bases between them. The germline V gene has CDR1 SQVTM and CDR2 ANQGSEA. The CDR3 has 14 residues. CDR3 coding DNA: TGCAGCGCCCTCCGGGGGGCCGTAGGAGATACGCAGTATTTT. Its translation: CSALRGAVGDTQYF.

The gene calls are TRBV20-1 and TRBJ2-3; 10 bases are a match to TRBD2. Unmatched junction bases numbered 9, after V lost 2 bases and J lost 1 base. The germline V gene has CDR1 DFQATT and CDR2 SNEGSKA (reference sequence). The CDR3 has 17 amino acids. CDR3 protein: CSARSHLAGAGTDTQYF. The CDR3, as DNA: TGCAGTGCTAGAAGTCACCTAGCGGGGGCTGGCACAGATACGCAGTATTTT.

This clonotype was recorded at least ten times. The chain has TRBV7-8 and TRBJ2-1, with 10 nucleotides matching TRBD2. The CDR3 loop spans 15 amino acids. The V and J ends lost 5 bases and 9 bases, in that order; junction bases with no gene match: 10. In germline, CDR1 is SGHVS, CDR2 FQNEAQ. CDR3: CASSASGLADGEQFF. DNA for the CDR3: TGTGCCAGCAGCGCTTCAGGACTAGCGGACGGTGAGCAGTTCTTC.

This chain connects TRBV7-2 to TRBJ1-4; no clear D. This CDR3 has 13 residues. Trimming pared 6 bases from V and 2 bases from J, leaving 7 bases between. Per the germline V gene, CDR1 is SGHTA and CDR2 is FQGNSA. The chain's CDR3 is CASSRSTNEKLFF. The DNA of the CDR3 is TGTGCCAGCAGTCGATCGACTAATGAAAAACTGTTTTTT.

This chain uses TRBV5-1 with TRBJ1-2, with TRBD1 as a possible D gene (6 bases). Germline CDR1 is SGHRS and CDR2 is YFSETQ. With 4 bases removed from V and 2 bases from J, the gap between germline ends came to 18 bases. The CDR3 runs 16 residues. CDR3: CASSVPRGQGNYGYTF. In DNA, the CDR3 is TGCGCCAGCAGCGTGCCGAGGGGACAAGGGAACTATGGCTACACCTTC.

The rearrangement joins TRBV2 to TRBJ1-2, with 7 bases fitting TRBD1. J gave up 4 bases and V 6 bases, and 5 bases lay outside the gene matches. This CDR3 comprises 13 residues. CDR1 is SNHLY and CDR2 is FYNNEI in the germline V gene. The CDR3 loop is CASSAWDSYGYTF. For the CDR3, the DNA is TGTGCCAGCAGCGCCTGGGACAGCTATGGCTACACCTTC.

About this clonotype itself: Possible read error: a much larger clone is one base away. The chain carries TRBV20-1 and TRBJ1-1; no clear D gene. V was trimmed by 0 bases and J by 4 bases, leaving 15 bases between them. The CDR3 is made up of 15 amino acids. The germline V gene has CDR1 DFQATT and CDR2 SNEGSKA (reference sequence). The CDR3 bases are TGCAGTGCTAGAGATGGAAGGGAAATGAGCACTGAAGCTTTCTTT. Its translation is CSARDGREMSTEAFF.

This clonotype was seen at least ten times. This rearrangement joins TRBV12-3 or TRBV12-4 to TRBJ2-1; D uncertain. Trimming left V 0 bases short and J 10 bases short, with 10 bases between. The CDR3 spans 13 residues. The CDR3 protein is CASSLAAVSEQFF. The CDR3 nucleotides are TGTGCCAGCAGTTTAGCGGCAGTCAGCGAGCAGTTCTTC.

A word on this clonotype: The junction differs from germline at one of its ends, possibly a read error. The chain carries TRBV4-2 and TRBJ2-1; 9 bases align to TRBD1. From germline, CDR1 is LGHNA and CDR2 YNFKEQ. The CDR3 runs to 15 residues. This CDR3 reads CASSQPGQGYIEQFF. In nucleotides, the CDR3 is TGTGCCAGCAGCCAACCGGGACAGGGATACATTGAGCAGTTCTTC.

V and J are TRBV5-1 and TRBJ2-7; D is ambiguous. V was clipped by 5 bases and J by 4 bases, with 4 bases between them. The CDR3 consists of 10 residues. Germline V CDR1 and CDR2: SGHRS, YFSETQ. Here the CDR3 reads CASRLYEQYV. The CDR3 DNA is TGCGCCAGCAGGTTGTACGAGCAGTACGTC.

Comments on this clonotype: No DNA is shown, since the ends of the CDR3 on it are uncertain; the CDR3 is the one TCRdb lists. This chain links TRBV5-5 with TRBJ2-7; the table assigns TRBD1, which was not confirmed against the DNA. Germline loops: CDR1 SGHKS, CDR2 YYEKEE (reference sequence). The CDR3 has 14 amino acids, counting both end residues. The CDR3 loop reads CASSFGTGALEEYF.

Many counts were recorded for this clonotype. The chain links TRBV4-3 to TRBJ1-2; 8 bases fit TRBD1. V gave up 0 bases and J gave up 3 bases; unmatched junction bases: 0. This CDR3 comprises 14 residues. In germline, CDR1 is LGHNA, CDR2 YSLEER. CDR3 sequence: CASSQDRGHYGYTF. CDR3 DNA: TGCGCCAGCAGCCAAGACAGGGGGCACTATGGCTACACCTTC.

This clonotype has just a few counts. The chain recombines TRBV4-3 with TRBJ2-3; D is unresolved. Trimming took 0 bases from V and 2 from J, leaving 6 bases between them. The CDR3 is made up of 14 amino acids. Germline-derived CDR1 and CDR2 are LGHNA and YSLEER. CDR3 sequence reads: CASSQELSTDTQYF. The CDR3 nucleotides read TGCGCCAGCAGCCAAGAACTCTCCACAGATACGCAGTATTTT.

This chain connects TRBV5-1 to TRBJ2-5, with D tentatively TRBD2 (5 bases). V was shortened by 0 bases and J by 4 bases, with 10 bases between the two germline ends. The CDR3 sequence is 14 residues long. Per germline, CDR1 SGHRS and CDR2 YFSETQ. This chain's CDR3 is CASSLVEGAETQYF. The CDR3 coding sequence is TGCGCCAGCAGCTTGGTCGAGGGCGCAGAGACCCAGTACTTC.

The chain couples TRBV9 to TRBJ2-5, with 10 bases aligning to TRBD2. The CDR3 has 17 amino acids. The ends lost 2 bases at V and 5 bases at J; junction bases unmatched: 12. CDR1 is SGDLS, CDR2 YYNGEE, per germline. Here the CDR3 reads CASSVGSGLAGEETQYF. Here the CDR3 DNA reads TGTGCCAGCAGCGTTGGATCGGGGCTAGCGGGGGAGGAGACCCAGTACTTC.

This clonotype has more than one count but fewer than ten. The chain uses TRBV7-2 and TRBJ2-1, with D hard to call. Germline loops: CDR1 SGHTA, CDR2 FQGNSA. The length of the CDR3 is 14 residues. V was shortened by 2 bases and J by 6 bases, with 11 bases between the two germline ends. In nucleotides, the CDR3 is TGTGCCAGCAGCTTAAACGCCCTCTTCAATGAGCAGTTCTTC. It is translated as CASSLNALFNEQFF.

The chain carries TRBV4-1 and TRBJ2-7; D might be TRBD1 or TRBD2, each matching 5 bases. V was shortened by 1 base and J by 0 bases, with 16 bases between the two germline ends. The CDR3 is 17 residues long. Germline lookup yields CDR1 MGHRA and CDR2 YSYEKL. This chain's CDR3 is CASSQVWSGRSSYEQYV. CDR3 nucleotides: TGCGCCAGCAGCCAAGTTTGGTCGGGACGGAGCTCCTACGAGCAGTACGTC.

At least ten counts were recorded for this clonotype. The chain combines TRBV12-3 or TRBV12-4 with TRBJ1-1; a weak D match, TRBD1 (5 bases). The germline V and J ends were trimmed by 3 bases and 10 bases, with 12 bases remaining between them. This CDR3 is built from 12 residues. Here the CDR3 reads CASSFLEGRAFF. Written as DNA, the CDR3 is TGTGCCAGCAGTTTTTTGGAGGGACGAGCTTTCTTT.

There are a few counts of this clonotype. The V call is TRBV14, the J call TRBJ2-2; TRBD1 matches at 8 bases. The V segment lost 3 bases and the J segment 4 bases; nucleotides outside the gene matches: 4. Germline V gives CDR1 SGHDN, CDR2 FVKESK. CDR3 length: 15 residues. The CDR3 sequence: CASSQRTGSTGELFF. The CDR3 DNA sequence: TGTGCCAGCAGCCAGAGGACAGGGAGCACCGGGGAGCTGTTTTTT.

This clonotype was counted only a few times. V is TRBV7-9 and J is TRBJ1-1; D call uncertain. The CDR3 loop spans 17 amino acids. Trimming left V 4 bases short and J 3 bases short, with 21 bases between. In germline, CDR1 is SEHNR, CDR2 FQNEAQ (reference sequence). In nucleotides, the CDR3 is TGTGCCAGCAGCTCCCCCCCCTCTGTTCGGGTTTACACTGAAGCTTTCTTT. Its protein product is CASSSPPSVRVYTEAFF.

This clonotype was observed a few times. The rearrangement uses TRBV11-2 and TRBJ1-1; the D is unclear. Germline V lookup: CDR1 SGHAT, CDR2 FQNNGV. The V and J ends lost 8 bases and 4 bases respectively, with 11 bases between them. This CDR3 has 12 amino acids. CDR3 protein: CASSDVSTEAFF. The CDR3 DNA follows: TGTGCCAGCTCGGACGTAAGCACTGAAGCTTTCTTT.

This clonotype has more than one count but fewer than ten. The chain couples TRBV29-1 to TRBJ1-1; D uncertain. The CDR3 contains 11 residues. In germline, CDR1 is SQVTM, CDR2 ANQGSEA. V lost 4 bases and J lost 0, with 3 bases in between. In DNA form, the CDR3 reads TGCAGCGTTGCCCTGAACACTGAAGCTTTCTTT. Translating gives CSVALNTEAFF.